Listed here are 5 T cell receptor beta chains from one sample, sequenced in a study of T cell repertoires in cytomegalovirus infection (dated by TCRdb to about 2019). No antigen is known for these receptors. Sequenced using an Illumina HiSeq 1500. TCRdb handled the public reads itself, with Q25 trimming in fastp and clone calling in MiXCR, and kept productive beta chains. Under each unique CDR3 protein, matching rows form one entry showing the most common genes and DNA. For this sample the table gives roughly 130,000 distinct CDR3 sequences, of which around 25% were detected only once. Clones ranked in the top ten supply roughly 35% of the sample. Source material: PBMCs, sequenced either directly or after in vitro stimulation (not recorded which). These receptors all stem from a human donor in good health (CMV status not recorded). Some clones in this sample may be carry-over from other donors' samples.

This clonotype showed up many times. This rearrangement joins TRBV7-2 to TRBJ2-1; possible D gene TRBD1, 6 bases. The CDR3 is 15 amino acids. Trimming removed 7 bases at V and 1 base at J, with 14 bases between. From germline, CDR1 is SGHTA and CDR2 FQGNSA. The CDR3 DNA is TGTGCCAGCATCCCGGACAGAAAGTCCTACAATGAGCAGTTCTTC. It specifies CASIPDRKSYNEQFF. Full variable domain (outside the CDR3, taken from reference TRBV7-2 and TRBJ2-1): GAGVSQSPSNKVTEKGKDVELRCDPISGHTALYWYRQSLGQGLEFLIYFQGNSAPDKSGLPSDRFSAERTGGSVSTLTIQRTQQEDSAVYLCASIPDRKSYNEQFFGPGTRLTVL.

This clonotype was picked up many times. V and J are TRBV5-6 and TRBJ2-5; possible D gene TRBD2, 5 bases. The CDR3 is made up of 14 amino acids. Germline lookup yields CDR1 SGHDT and CDR2 YYEEEE. Trimming took off 0 bases at V and 3 bases at J, with 9 bases between the two ends. In DNA form, the CDR3 reads TGTGCCAGCAGCTTGGTGGGAGCGGAAGAGACCCAGTACTTC. It is translated as CASSLVGAEETQYF.

The chain employs TRBV27 and TRBJ1-1; D remains ambiguous. Trimming took off 3 bases at V and 7 bases at J, with 12 bases between the two ends. Germline V gene data show CDR1 as MNHEY and CDR2 as SMNVEV (reference sequence). The CDR3 runs to 13 residues. The CDR3 nucleotides are TGTGCCAGCAGTTTCGGACCGCCGATTGAAGCTTTCTTT. Protein: CASSFGPPIEAFF.

This clonotype was seen many times. CDR3 region: CASSLTRLAEGKTQYF. The CDR3 region has the DNA TGTGCCAGCAGCTTAACACGACTAGCGGAGGGGAAGACCCAGTACTTC. V is TRBV7-2 and J is TRBJ2-5, with TRBD2 identical over 9 bases. The CDR3 extends over 16 amino acids. V was clipped by 2 bases and J by 6 bases; unmatched bases: 10. Germline V gives CDR1 SGHTA, CDR2 FQGNSA.

This clonotype was observed at least ten times. J is TRBJ2-7 and V is TRBV7-9; 9 bases are a match to TRBD1. The CDR3 length is 15 residues. The J segment lost 3 bases and the V segment lost 2 bases, leaving 5 bases of the junction unmatched. Germline-derived CDR1 and CDR2 are SEHNR and FQNEAQ (reference sequence). The CDR3 sequence: CASSLLGTGIYEQYF. The DNA for the CDR3 is TGTGCCAGCAGCTTACTGGGGACAGGGATCTACGAGCAGTACTTC.